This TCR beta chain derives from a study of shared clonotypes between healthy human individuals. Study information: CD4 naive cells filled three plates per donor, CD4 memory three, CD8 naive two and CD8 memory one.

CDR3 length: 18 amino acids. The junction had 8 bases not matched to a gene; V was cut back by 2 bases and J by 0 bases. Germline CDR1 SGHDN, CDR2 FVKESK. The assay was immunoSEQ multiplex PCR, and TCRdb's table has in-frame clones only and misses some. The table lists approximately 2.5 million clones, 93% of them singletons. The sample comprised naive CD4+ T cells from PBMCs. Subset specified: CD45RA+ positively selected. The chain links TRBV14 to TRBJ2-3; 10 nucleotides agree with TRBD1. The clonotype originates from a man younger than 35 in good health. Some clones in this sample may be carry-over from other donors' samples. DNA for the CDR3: TGTGCCAGCAGCCAAACTCCGGGACAGGGGCGTAGCACAGATACGCAGTATTTT. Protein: CASSQTPGQGRSTDTQYF. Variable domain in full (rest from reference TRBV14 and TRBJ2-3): EAGVTQFPSHSVIEKGQTVTLRCDPISGHDNLYWYRRVMGKEIKFLLHFVKESKQDESGMPNNRFLAERTGGTYSTLKVQPAELEDSGVYFCASSQTPGQGRSTDTQYFGPGTRLTVL.